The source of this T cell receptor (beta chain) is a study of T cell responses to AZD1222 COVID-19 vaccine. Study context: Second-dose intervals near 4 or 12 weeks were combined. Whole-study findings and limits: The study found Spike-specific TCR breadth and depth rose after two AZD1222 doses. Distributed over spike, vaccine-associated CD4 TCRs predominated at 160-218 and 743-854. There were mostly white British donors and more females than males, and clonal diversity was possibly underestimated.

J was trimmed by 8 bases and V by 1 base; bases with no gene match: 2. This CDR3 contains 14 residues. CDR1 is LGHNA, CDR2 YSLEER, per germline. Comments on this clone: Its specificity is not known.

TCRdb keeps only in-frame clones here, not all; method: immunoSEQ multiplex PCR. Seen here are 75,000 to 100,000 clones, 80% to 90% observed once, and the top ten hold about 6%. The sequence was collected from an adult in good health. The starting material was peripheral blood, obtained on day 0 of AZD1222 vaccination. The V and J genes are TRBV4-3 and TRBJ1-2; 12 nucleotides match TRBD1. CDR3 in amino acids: CASSQAGQGAGYTF. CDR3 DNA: TGCGCCAGCAGCCAAGCGGGACAGGGGGCCGGCTACACCTTC.